This entry is about one T cell receptor beta chain. No antigen is known for it. cDNA serving as the sequencing template came from extracted, reverse transcribed RNA. Sequenced by immunoSEQ multiplex PCR; TCRdb stores in-frame clones only, minus some. Found here are roughly 100,000 clones, over 75% of them singletons; the top ten hold over 8.5%. The sample originates from a study of CD8+ T cells in alopecia areata. Overall study findings and caveats: Numerous clones, expanded in lesions, remained in scalp and blood during tofacitinib. Administration of tofacitinib significantly diminished scalp clonality and expanded CD8+ clones within the top 100.

V gave up 2 bases and J gave up 4 bases; unmatched junction bases: 9. CDR1 is MNHNS, CDR2 SASEGT, per germline. The CDR3 has 17 amino acids. The treatment denotes: oral pan-JAK inhibitor, 5-10 mg twice daily. The rearrangement links TRBV6-1 to TRBJ2-3; the match to TRBD2 covers 10 bases. This receptor was obtained from a human donor with alopecia areata. The sequences come from CD8+ T cells sorted from blood, collected between weeks 30 and 35, from a patient treated with tofacitinib. CDR3 in DNA: TGTGCCAGCAGTGAATGGTCTAGCGGGAGTATGCCAGATACGCAGTATTTT. It specifies CASSEWSSGSMPDTQYF.